These 10 T cell receptor beta chains share one sample of origin, sequenced in a study of T cell responses to AZD1222 COVID-19 vaccine. This table comes from immunoSEQ multiplex PCR, and its TCRdb copy is limited to in-frame clones, with some not included. The sample consists of 100,000 or so clones, 90% of them appearing once. Sequenced material: peripheral blood, taken on day 0 of AZD1222 vaccination. These receptors were collected from an adult in good health.

The rearrangement links TRBV28 to TRBJ1-5; TRBD1 matches at 8 bases. The CDR3 spans 18 residues. The germline gives CDR1 MDHEN, CDR2 SYDVKM. The ends lost 2 bases at V and 6 bases at J; junction bases unmatched: 15. CDR3 coding DNA: TGTGCCAGCAGTTTACCCCGCTTGACAGGGGCGAACACTCAGCCCCAGCATTTT. Translated, it gives CASSLPRLTGANTQPQHF.

The genes are TRBV11-2 and TRBJ1-1; TRBD1 might be the D (6 bases). The germline gives CDR1 SGHAT, CDR2 FQNNGV. The CDR3 extends over 14 amino acids. Trimming took 6 bases from V and 4 from J, leaving 15 bases between them. CDR3 region: CASRPPGVGTEAFF. CDR3 DNA: TGTGCCAGCAGGCCGCCAGGGGTAGGCACTGAAGCTTTCTTT. Full variable domain (rest looked up from reference TRBV11-2 and TRBJ1-1): EAGVAQSPRYKIIEKRQSVAFWCNPISGHATLYWYQQILGQGPKLLIQFQNNGVVDDSQLPKDRFSAERLKGVDSTLKIQPAKLEDSAVYLCASRPPGVGTEAFFGQGTRLTVV.

This clone was recorded only once. The genes are TRBV3-1 (or the pseudogene TRBV3-2) and TRBJ2-4; D remains unclear. V was shortened by 0 bases and J by 0 bases, with 15 bases between the two germline ends. Germline V gives CDR1 LGHDT, CDR2 YNNKEL (reference sequence). The CDR3 length is 18 residues. DNA of the CDR3: TGTGCCAGCAGCCAAGATCTTCAGGATGGGGTAGCCAAAAACATTCAGTACTTC. It translates to CASSQDLQDGVAKNIQYF.

V is TRBV7-9 and J is TRBJ2-7, with D unresolved. The CDR3 has 14 amino acids. CDR1 and CDR2 (germline): SEHNR, FQNEAQ (reference sequence). V was cut by 3 bases and J by 3 bases, with 12 bases left in between. The CDR3 protein is CASSLVGRDYEQYF. The CDR3, as DNA: TGTGCCAGCAGCTTGGTGGGTCGAGACTACGAGCAGTACTTC.

The J gene is TRBJ1-1, the V gene TRBV28; D remains ambiguous. The CDR3 contains 15 residues. V lost 1 base and J lost 1, with 10 bases in between. The germline V gene has CDR1 MDHEN and CDR2 SYDVKM. CDR3 sequence reads: CASSLSQDGNTEAFF. DNA of the CDR3: TGTGCCAGCAGTTTATCCCAGGATGGGAACACTGAAGCTTTCTTT.

For this clone: Different DNA sequences within this sample yield the same CDR3. The chain recombines TRBV28 with TRBJ1-5, with D tentatively TRBD1 (5 bases). The V and J ends lost 8 bases and 2 bases respectively, with 7 bases between them. Germline CDR1 MDHEN, CDR2 SYDVKM. This CDR3 is 12 amino acids long. CDR3 nucleotides: TGTGCCAGCGGGACCGGCAATCAGCCCCAGCATTTT. This sequence encodes CASGTGNQPQHF.

This chain links TRBV3-1 (or the pseudogene TRBV3-2) with TRBJ1-1, with TRBD1 matching 9 bases. Germline CDR1 and CDR2: LGHDT and YNNKEL (reference sequence). This CDR3 spans 18 amino acids. V lost 1 base and J lost 5; bases outside the gene matches: 14. CDR3 residues: CASSQASLGTGRSTEAFF. The CDR3 DNA sequence: TGTGCCAGCAGCCAAGCTTCATTAGGGACAGGGCGGAGTACTGAAGCTTTCTTT.

The V and J genes are TRBV5-1 and TRBJ2-5; D might be TRBD1 (5 bases). The germline V and J ends were trimmed by 1 base and 4 bases, with 14 bases remaining between them. CDR1 is SGHRS and CDR2 is YFSETQ in the germline V gene. CDR3 size: 15 residues. The CDR3 here is CASSLRWGAVETQYF. The CDR3 DNA sequence: TGCGCCAGCAGCTTGCGCTGGGGCGCGGTAGAGACCCAGTACTTC.

The chain carries TRBV13 and TRBJ1-1, with TRBD1 matching 8 bases. J was trimmed by 5 bases and V by 0 bases; bases with no gene match: 5. This CDR3 contains 15 residues. Germline V gene lookup returns CDR1 PRHDT and CDR2 FYEKMQ (reference sequence). The CDR3 bases are TGTGCCAGCAGCTTAGGAGACAGGGGAGGGACTGAAGCTTTCTTT. Residues: CASSLGDRGGTEAFF.

The chain recombines TRBV5-4 with TRBJ1-1; no definite D call. Looked up from germline, CDR1 is SGHNT and CDR2 is YYREEE (reference sequence). Trimming took off 4 bases at V and 4 bases at J, with 14 bases between the two ends. This CDR3 is built from 14 residues. DNA for the CDR3: TGTGCCAGCAGCAGCTACGAGCACCTCACTGAAGCTTTCTTT. The encoded protein is CASSSYEHLTEAFF.